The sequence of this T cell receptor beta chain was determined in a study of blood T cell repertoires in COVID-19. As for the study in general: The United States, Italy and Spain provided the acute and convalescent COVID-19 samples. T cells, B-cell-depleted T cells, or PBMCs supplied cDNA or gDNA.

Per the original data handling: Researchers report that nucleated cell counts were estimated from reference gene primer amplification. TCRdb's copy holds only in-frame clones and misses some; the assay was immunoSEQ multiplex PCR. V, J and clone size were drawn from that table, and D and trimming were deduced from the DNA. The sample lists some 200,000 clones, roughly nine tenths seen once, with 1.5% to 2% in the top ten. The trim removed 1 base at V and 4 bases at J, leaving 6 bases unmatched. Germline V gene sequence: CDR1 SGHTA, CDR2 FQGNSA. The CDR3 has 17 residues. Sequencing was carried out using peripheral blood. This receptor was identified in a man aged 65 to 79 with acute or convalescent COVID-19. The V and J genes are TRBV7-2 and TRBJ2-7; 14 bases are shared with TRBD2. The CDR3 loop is CASSLEGTSGRGYEQYF. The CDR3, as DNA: TGTGCCAGCAGCTTAGAGGGGACTAGCGGGAGAGGTTACGAGCAGTACTTC.